This T cell receptor beta chain came from a study of T-cell memory formation after mild COVID-19. Study-wide results and caveats: The second-wave clones peaking on day 37 were not confirmed as SARS-CoV-2-specific. The study detected some responding clones in pre-infection memory, suggesting cross-reactive memory joined. CD4+ contracting clones were mainly CM and EM; CD8+ ones, EMRA.

TCRdb processed the 5' RACE reads anew with MiXCR; each CDR3 protein has one entry. This table holds approximately 50,000 distinct CDR3 sequences, around 9.7% found once. This clonotype turned up a few times. Its antigen is currently unknown. Germline assignment: CDR1 MNHNS and CDR2 SASEGT. The CDR3 runs 14 residues. Trimming removed 6 bases from V and 1 base from J; junction bases left unmatched: 5. The source is an adult woman who had mild COVID-19 (a few samples of this study predate the infection). Cell type and time point are not known. The chain links TRBV6-1 to TRBJ2-7; TRBD2 aligns across 8 bases. The source material was PBMCs or a T cell subset sorted from them (not recorded which). This CDR3 reads CASSQRGRSYEQYF. In DNA form, the CDR3 reads TGTGCCAGCAGCCAGCGGGGGAGGTCCTACGAGCAGTACTTC.